This passage covers 26 T cell receptor beta chains from one sample sequenced in a study of post-analysis software for immune sequencing data. Study observations and caveats: TRBV segments more frequent in patients than in controls numbered roughly five and included TRBV5-6, TRBV5-1 and TRBV20-1.

cDNA libraries for TCR beta contained unique molecular identifiers. MiXCR, applied by TCRdb to the PCR reads, yields one record per CDR3 protein. Found here are roughly 800,000 distinct CDR3 sequences, roughly 50% of them singletons; the top ten hold about 4.5%. Their cognate antigens are unknown. Sequenced sample: blood. The receptors derive from a girl aged 5 to 17 with multiple sclerosis.

The chain carries TRBV20-1 and TRBJ1-6; 8 bases are shared with TRBD1. Germline CDR1 DFQATT, CDR2 SNEGSKA (reference sequence). V gave up 1 base and J gave up 6 bases; unmatched junction bases: 8. The CDR3 length is 16 residues. DNA for the CDR3: TGCAGTGCTAGAGGGGTCCTGGACAGGGCTAATTCACCCCTCCACTTT. It translates to CSARGVLDRANSPLHF.

The J gene is TRBJ1-6, the V gene TRBV25-1; D perhaps matches TRBD1 (6 bases). CDR1 is MGHDK and CDR2 is SYGVNS in the germline V gene. The CDR3 is 15 residues long. The V end lost 7 bases, the J end lost 7 bases, and 17 bases lay between the germline ends. In DNA, the CDR3 is TGTGCCAGCACCGCCCGTGAGGGGGGCAATTCACCCCTCCACTTT. Its protein is CASTAREGGNSPLHF.

The J gene is TRBJ2-3, the V gene TRBV15; no clear D gene. CDR1 LNHNV and CDR2 YYDKDF come from the germline V gene (reference sequence). Trimming left V 0 bases short and J 7 bases short, with 8 bases between. This CDR3 has 13 residues. CDR3 sequence: CATSRDIENTQYF. For the CDR3, the DNA is TGTGCCACCAGCAGAGATATCGAGAATACGCAGTATTTT.

This chain links TRBV5-1 with TRBJ2-1; 11 bases are a match to TRBD2. In germline, CDR1 is SGHRS, CDR2 YFSETQ. This CDR3 is built from 15 residues. V lost 4 bases, J lost 3 bases, and 3 bases stayed unmatched. The CDR3 loop reads CASSHGTSGYNEQFF. CDR3 nucleotides: TGCGCCAGCAGCCATGGGACTAGCGGCTACAATGAGCAGTTCTTC. The whole variable domain, filled in from reference TRBV5-1 and TRBJ2-1, reads KAGVTQTPRYLIKTRGQQVTLSCSPISGHRSVSWYQQTPGQGLQFLFEYFSETQRNKGNFPGRFSGRQFSNSRSEMNVSTLELGDSALYLCASSHGTSGYNEQFFGPGTRLTVL.

The chain uses TRBV12-5 and TRBJ1-5; TRBD1 matches 9 bases. The length of the CDR3 is 18 residues. Germline CDR1 and CDR2: LGHNT and FRNRAP. J was trimmed by 6 bases and V by 5 bases; bases with no gene match: 17. In nucleotides, the CDR3 is TGTGCTAGTGGTCCGGCCGGGACAGGGAGGGGAATGGTTCAGCCCCAGCATTTT. It specifies CASGPAGTGRGMVQPQHF.

This clonotype came up a few times. The chain joins TRBV6-1 to TRBJ1-1, with D possibly being TRBD1 (5 bases). Trimming left V 10 bases short and J 5 bases short, with 14 bases between. Germline loops: CDR1 MNHNS, CDR2 SASEGT. The CDR3 is 12 amino acids. The CDR3 reads CATGHRGTEAFF. The CDR3 region has the DNA TGTGCCACCGGACATCGGGGAACTGAAGCTTTCTTT.

This chain uses TRBV3-1 with TRBJ2-5; D is possibly TRBD2 (6 bases). Germline CDR1 and CDR2: LGHDT and YNNKEL (reference sequence). The CDR3 length is 15 residues. Trimming pared 6 bases from V and 0 bases from J, leaving 14 bases between. The CDR3 sequence: CASRRLAEYQETQYF. The CDR3 DNA reads as TGTGCCAGCAGGCGCTTAGCGGAGTACCAAGAGACCCAGTACTTC.

The V call is TRBV12-3 or TRBV12-4, the J call TRBJ2-1, with D uncertain. The CDR3 is made up of 12 amino acids. Between the trimmed V and J ends, which lost 5 bases and 7 bases, there was a span of 9 bases. CDR3 region: CASSGPKNEQFF. In DNA, the CDR3 is TGTGCCAGCAGTGGACCTAAAAATGAGCAGTTCTTC.

The chain uses TRBV6-5 and TRBJ2-7; 10 positions agree with TRBD2. Germline CDR1 and CDR2: MNHEY and SVGAGI. V lost 6 bases and J lost 5; bases outside the gene matches: 7. The CDR3 runs to 14 residues. The CDR3 bases are TGTGCCAGCAGGACCGGGACTAGCGACCACGAGCAGTACTTC. Translated, it gives CASRTGTSDHEQYF.

The chain couples TRBV7-3 to TRBJ2-3, with D perhaps TRBD1 (5 bases). Germline loops: CDR1 SGHTA, CDR2 FQGTGA. The CDR3 sequence is 14 residues long. V shed 8 bases and J shed 0 bases, with 12 bases lying between them. Here the CDR3 DNA reads TGTGCCAGCGGAGCGCCAGGGAGCACAGATACGCAGTATTTT. Its protein product is CASGAPGSTDTQYF. Complete variable domain (other parts from reference TRBV7-3 and TRBJ2-3): GAGVSQTPSNKVTEKGKYVELRCDPISGHTALYWYRQSLGQGPEFLIYFQGTGAADDSGLPNDRFFAVRPEGSVSTLKIQRTERGDSAVYLCASGAPGSTDTQYFGPGTRLTVL.

The chain carries TRBV7-3 and TRBJ1-2; 7 bases fit TRBD1. Germline V lookup: CDR1 SGHTA, CDR2 FQGTGA. CDR3 length: 15 residues. Germline trimming cut 5 bases from V and 5 bases from J; bases unmatched to any gene: 11. CDR3 DNA: TGTGCCAGCAGCCCCGCCGGGACAGAGCGTTATGGCTACACCTTC. Translation: CASSPAGTERYGYTF.

This clonotype was seen a handful of times. At one boundary the junction diverges from the germline segment, which might be a read error. The rearrangement links TRBV20-1 to TRBJ2-5; 8 bases map to TRBD2. In germline, CDR1 is DFQATT, CDR2 SNEGSKA (reference sequence). The CDR3 has 13 residues. Here the CDR3 reads CSAHGGVAEAQYF. The CDR3 bases are TGCAGTGCCCACGGGGGGGTGGCAGAGGCCCAGTACTTC.

The CDR3 reads CASSFPAGGLPDTQYF. Written as DNA, the CDR3 is TGTGCCAGCAGCTTCCCAGCGGGGGGGCTCCCAGATACGCAGTATTTT. The V gene is TRBV7-3, the J gene TRBJ2-3; 10 bases align to TRBD2. The V gene's germline CDR1 is SGHTA and CDR2 FQGTGA. The CDR3 totals 16 residues. Losses at the gene ends were 3 bases for V and 4 bases for J; bases not matched to a gene: 7.

The rearrangement joins TRBV7-9 to TRBJ2-1; D is uncertain. V lost 5 bases, J lost 5 bases, and 19 bases lay in between. The length of the CDR3 is 16 residues. Germline V gene data show CDR1 as SEHNR and CDR2 as FQNEAQ (reference sequence). The CDR3 nucleotides read TGTGCCAGCAGCCCACTCCTTCTGGGGAAGGACAATGAGCAGTTCTTC. Encoded protein: CASSPLLLGKDNEQFF.

The CDR3, as DNA: TGTGCCAGCAGCCAAGGAGCCCGCGAGAACATTCAGTACTTC. Residues: CASSQGARENIQYF. The J gene is TRBJ2-4, the V gene TRBV3-1; no definite D call. Trimming cost V 1 base and J 7 bases, with 11 bases left between them. This CDR3 comprises 14 residues. Germline V CDR1 and CDR2: LGHDT, YNNKEL (reference sequence).

The chain has TRBV7-9 and TRBJ2-5, with a possible D match to TRBD1 (6 bases). Germline V lookup: CDR1 SEHNR, CDR2 FQNEAQ (reference sequence). Trimming stripped 5 bases from V and 4 bases from J, with 20 bases between. The CDR3 is 16 residues long. CDR3 amino acids: CASSKTGNRVGETQYF. DNA for the CDR3: TGTGCCAGCAGCAAAACTGGGAACAGGGTGGGAGAGACCCAGTACTTC.

The gene calls are TRBV29-1 and TRBJ2-7; 7 nucleotides match TRBD1. The V and J ends lost 6 bases and 0 bases, in that order; junction bases with no gene match: 11. The CDR3 sequence is 15 residues long. The germline V gene encodes CDR1 SQVTM and CDR2 ANQGSEA. The CDR3 region has the DNA TGCAGCGTAGTGAACGGGACAGTAAGCTCCTACGAGCAGTACTTC. Protein: CSVVNGTVSSYEQYF.

This clonotype occurred a few times. The gene calls are TRBV29-1 and TRBJ1-1; 7 positions match TRBD1. This CDR3 contains 13 residues. CDR1 and CDR2 from the germline V gene are SQVTM and ANQGSEA. The CDR3 here is CSVVTGRNTEAFF. The CDR3 DNA follows: TGCAGTGTAGTGACAGGGAGGAACACTGAAGCTTTCTTT.

The chain is built from TRBV7-6 and TRBJ1-1; 8 bases match TRBD1. Trimming cost V 2 bases and J 5 bases; bases outside gene matches: 10. The CDR3 consists of 16 residues. In germline, CDR1 is SGHVS, CDR2 FNYEAQ. The CDR3 sequence is CASSLFRGRDGTEAFF. The CDR3 DNA is TGTGCCAGCAGCTTATTCAGGGGGCGAGATGGAACTGAAGCTTTCTTT.

This rearrangement joins TRBV7-2 to TRBJ2-5; 8 nucleotides match TRBD1. The CDR3 totals 18 residues. J lost 1 base, V lost 1 base, and 11 bases had no gene match. The germline V gene has CDR1 SGHTA and CDR2 FQGNSA. The CDR3 DNA follows: TGTGCCAGCAGCTTAGGACTCGGCAGGGGGCTGCCCCAAGAGACCCAGTACTTC. Protein product: CASSLGLGRGLPQETQYF.

This clonotype was counted only a few times. This chain connects TRBV7-9 to TRBJ1-6; no definite D call. From germline, CDR1 is SEHNR and CDR2 FQNEAQ (reference sequence). The CDR3 contains 14 residues. Trimming took 1 base from V and 7 from J, leaving 8 bases between them. The CDR3: CASSLGSENSPLHF. CDR3 DNA: TGTGCCAGCAGCTTAGGCTCAGAGAATTCACCCCTCCACTTT.

V and J are TRBV29-1 and TRBJ2-1, with TRBD1 matching 9 bases. Germline V lookup: CDR1 SQVTM, CDR2 ANQGSEA. The trim removed 7 bases at V and 8 bases at J, leaving 6 bases unmatched. This CDR3 contains 12 residues. CDR3 in amino acids: CSATGTGYEQFF. The CDR3 DNA sequence: TGCAGCGCAACCGGGACAGGGTATGAGCAGTTCTTC.

The rearrangement joins TRBV5-1 to TRBJ2-3; TRBD2 is a possible D gene (6 bases). V shed 7 bases and J shed 3 bases, with 18 bases lying between them. CDR3 size: 15 residues. The germline CDR1 and CDR2 sequences are SGHRS and YFSETQ. The CDR3 sequence is CASAPRGTETDTQYF. The CDR3 DNA is TGCGCCAGCGCTCCCCGGGGGACGGAGACAGATACGCAGTATTTT. The whole variable domain, filled in from reference TRBV5-1 and TRBJ2-3, reads KAGVTQTPRYLIKTRGQQVTLSCSPISGHRSVSWYQQTPGQGLQFLFEYFSETQRNKGNFPGRFSGRQFSNSRSEMNVSTLELGDSALYLCASAPRGTETDTQYFGPGTRLTVL.

The chain carries TRBV5-1 and TRBJ1-1; D is ambiguous. The CDR3 runs 13 residues. The V gene lost 7 bases and the J gene lost 1 base, with 11 bases spanning the gap. The germline V gene encodes CDR1 SGHRS and CDR2 YFSETQ. The CDR3 region has the DNA TGCGCCAGCTCCAGACGGGAGAACACTGAAGCTTTCTTT. Protein product: CASSRRENTEAFF.

V is TRBV6-5 and J is TRBJ2-1; TRBD2 matches at 7 bases. Germline CDR1 and CDR2: MNHEY and SVGAGI. The length of the CDR3 is 16 residues. V was clipped by 7 bases and J by 2 bases; unmatched bases: 11. CDR3 bases: TGTGCCAGCACGTTACTAGCGCGGGTCCCCTACAATGAGCAGTTCTTC. It translates to CASTLLARVPYNEQFF.

The chain recombines TRBV20-1 with TRBJ1-6; 8 nucleotides align to TRBD1. CDR1 is DFQATT and CDR2 is SNEGSKA in the germline V gene (reference sequence). The V and J ends lost 6 bases and 6 bases, in that order; junction bases with no gene match: 7. The CDR3 is 14 amino acids. CDR3 residues: CSAKQQGGNSPLHF. The CDR3, as DNA: TGCAGTGCCAAACAACAGGGGGGTAATTCACCCCTCCACTTT.